One and the same sample provided the 13 T cell receptor beta chains below, sequenced in a study of blood T cell repertoires in COVID-19. Measured with immunoSEQ multiplex PCR; TCRdb has only the in-frame clones, and not every one. Of 100,000 to 150,000 clones in the sample, less than 90% were seen once. The sample comprised peripheral blood. The receptors were gathered from a woman of 80 years or more with acute or convalescent COVID-19.

V and J are TRBV28 and TRBJ1-2, with D perhaps TRBD1 (5 bases). The CDR3 extends over 15 amino acids. Germline CDR1 is MDHEN and CDR2 is SYDVKM. V was trimmed by 10 bases and J by 7 bases, leaving 25 bases between them. CDR3: CATVWVSGGPGGYTF. CDR3 bases: TGTGCCACAGTCTGGGTGTCGGGGGGACCAGGTGGCTACACCTTC.

This chain links TRBV5-4 with TRBJ1-4, with D perhaps matching TRBD1 (6 bases). Germline V gene data show CDR1 as SGHNT and CDR2 as YYREEE (reference sequence). The length of the CDR3 is 18 residues. V lost 4 bases, J lost 6 bases, and 25 bases lay in between. This chain's CDR3 is CASSPGAASTYLDEKLFF. The CDR3 DNA follows: TGTGCCAGCAGCCCAGGGGCGGCCTCCACTTACCTCGATGAAAAACTGTTTTTT.

The rearrangement links TRBV2 to TRBJ1-1; the D gene is possibly TRBD1 (6 bases). The V end lost 10 bases, the J end lost 1 base, and 16 bases lay between the germline ends. The germline CDR1 and CDR2 sequences are SNHLY and FYNNEI. The CDR3 totals 14 residues. CDR3 region: CATKTGPTNTEAFF. The DNA of the CDR3 is TGTGCCACCAAGACAGGCCCTACGAACACTGAAGCTTTCTTT. Drawing the rest from reference TRBV2 and TRBJ1-1, the complete variable domain is EPEVTQTPSHQVTQMGQEVILRCVPISNHLYFYWYRQILGQKVEFLVSFYNNEISEKSEIFDDQFSVERPDGSNFTLKIRSTKLEDSAMYFCATKTGPTNTEAFFGQGTRLTVV.

This chain joins TRBV2 and TRBJ2-1; the D gene is possibly TRBD2 (5 bases). With 8 bases removed from V and 10 bases from J, the gap between germline ends came to 12 bases. This CDR3 is 11 amino acids long. In germline, CDR1 is SNHLY, CDR2 FYNNEI. The CDR3, as DNA: TGTGCCAGCTCCACTAGTTGGGAGCAGTTCTTC. Its translation: CASSTSWEQFF. Full variable domain (rest looked up from reference TRBV2 and TRBJ2-1): EPEVTQTPSHQVTQMGQEVILRCVPISNHLYFYWYRQILGQKVEFLVSFYNNEISEKSEIFDDQFSVERPDGSNFTLKIRSTKLEDSAMYFCASSTSWEQFFGPGTRLTVL.

The V call is TRBV5-4, the J call TRBJ1-5; D might be TRBD1 (5 bases). Germline-derived CDR1 and CDR2 are SGHNT and YYREEE (reference sequence). The germline V and J ends were trimmed by 0 bases and 9 bases, with 19 bases remaining between them. There are 16 residues in the CDR3. The CDR3 region is CASSLGGALGVGPQHF. The CDR3 DNA is TGTGCCAGCAGCTTGGGTGGGGCCTTAGGTGTTGGGCCCCAGCATTTT.

V and J are TRBV6-2 or TRBV6-3 and TRBJ2-2; D unresolved. V was cut by 0 bases and J by 0 bases, with 8 bases left in between. CDR3 length equals 16 residues. From germline, CDR1 is MNHEY and CDR2 SVGEGT. The CDR3 DNA reads as TGTGCCAGCAGTTACTCCTACTCCTCGAACACCGGGGAGCTGTTTTTT. Translating gives CASSYSYSSNTGELFF.

J is TRBJ2-3 and V is TRBV18; 9 bases are a match to TRBD2. Germline V CDR1 and CDR2: KGHSH, LQKENI. Trimming at V came to 6 bases and at J to 4 bases, leaving 11 bases not matched to a gene. This CDR3 contains 16 residues. CDR3 loop: CASSPTAGGPSDTQYF. The CDR3 DNA is TGTGCCAGCTCCCCGACTGCGGGGGGGCCATCAGATACGCAGTATTTT.

This clone has only one observation. Here the CDR3 reads CASSVRSWGSRADTQYF. The CDR3 DNA follows: TGTGCCAGCAGCGTACGTTCCTGGGGCTCAAGGGCAGATACGCAGTATTTT. The chain couples TRBV9 to TRBJ2-3; weak D call: TRBD1 (5 bases). The CDR3 is 17 amino acids. Germline CDR1 SGDLS, CDR2 YYNGEE. The ends were cut back, 1 base at V and 4 bases at J, with 19 bases in the middle.

CDR3 protein: CASSQRGGQGREQYV. The CDR3 region has the DNA TGTGCCAGCAGCCAAAGAGGGGGACAGGGGCGAGAGCAGTACGTC. The V call is TRBV3-1 (or the pseudogene TRBV3-2), the J call TRBJ2-7; 10 bases match TRBD1. J was trimmed by 7 bases and V by 2 bases; bases with no gene match: 8. Germline V gene lookup returns CDR1 LGHDT and CDR2 YNNKEL (reference sequence). The CDR3 consists of 15 residues.

The genes are TRBV7-9 and TRBJ2-6; D might be TRBD1 (5 bases). The CDR3 is 17 amino acids. Germline CDR1 reads SEHNR; CDR2 reads FQNEAQ (reference sequence). Trimming shortened V by 6 bases and J by 4 bases, and 19 bases separated the two germline ends. CDR3 bases: TGTGCCAGCAGTTCGACCGCCAGGGCTGAAGGGGCCAACGTCCTGACTTTC. It translates to CASSSTARAEGANVLTF. Looking up the rest from reference TRBV7-9 and TRBJ2-6 gives the full variable domain: DTGVSQNPRHKITKRGQNVTFRCDPISEHNRLYWYRQTLGQGPEFLTYFQNEAQLEKSRLLSDRFSAERPKGSFSTLEIQRTEQGDSAMYLCASSSTARAEGANVLTFGAGSRLTVL.

The chain uses TRBV19 and TRBJ1-6; 7 bases are shared with TRBD1. Per the germline V gene, CDR1 is LNHDA and CDR2 is SQIVND (reference sequence). The CDR3 runs to 14 residues. After removal of 1 base from V and 7 bases from J, the junction contained 1 base not matched to a gene. The CDR3 loop is CASSIGDRNSPLHF. DNA for the CDR3: TGTGCCAGTAGTATAGGGGACAGAAATTCACCCCTCCACTTT.

The chain carries TRBV6-5 and TRBJ1-1, with 7 bases identical to TRBD1. The CDR3 covers 14 residues. With V trimmed by 6 bases and J by 1 base, 5 bases remained unmatched. Looked up from germline, CDR1 is MNHEY and CDR2 is SVGAGI. The CDR3 sequence is CASRTGDWNTEAFF. CDR3 in DNA: TGTGCCAGCAGAACAGGGGACTGGAACACTGAAGCTTTCTTT.

This clone has just one count. This chain uses TRBV12-5 with TRBJ1-1, with D possibly matching TRBD1 (6 bases). Germline lookup yields CDR1 LGHNT and CDR2 FRNRAP. V was cut by 7 bases and J by 1 base, with 10 bases left in between. This CDR3 spans 13 amino acids. CDR3 sequence reads: CASALQGNTEAFF. CDR3 sequence (DNA): TGTGCTAGTGCTCTACAGGGGAACACTGAAGCTTTCTTT. The complete variable domain, with remaining parts taken from reference TRBV12-5 and TRBJ1-1, reads DARVTQTPRHKVTEMGQEVTMRCQPILGHNTVFWYRQTMMQGLELLAYFRNRAPLDDSGMPKDRFSAEMPDATLATLKIQPSEPRDSAVYFCASALQGNTEAFFGQGTRLTVV.